A single sample is the source of the 28 T cell receptor beta chains below, sequenced in a study of T cells after yellow fever vaccination. TCRdb independently ran MiXCR on the 5' RACE reads; one entry per CDR3 protein. The profile shows hundreds of thousands of distinct CDR3 sequences, approximately 19% of them singletons. Source: PBMCs, taken before the yellow fever booster vaccination. These receptors came from a man aged 18 to 30 who received the YFV17D yellow fever vaccine.

The chain employs TRBV5-1 and TRBJ1-2; weak D call: TRBD1 (6 bases). Germline loops: CDR1 SGHRS, CDR2 YFSETQ. CDR3 length: 14 amino acids. The V end was cut by 1 base, the J end by 3 bases, with 10 bases between. DNA for the CDR3: TGCGCCAGCAGCTTGACCTCAGGGGACTATGGCTACACCTTC. Translating gives CASSLTSGDYGYTF.

Of note for this clonotype: A junction boundary mismatches the germline segment, possibly from a read error. The rearrangement joins TRBV6-2 or TRBV6-3 to TRBJ2-3; D may match TRBD1 or TRBD2 (6 bases each). Germline CDR1 is MNHEY and CDR2 is SVGEGT. The CDR3 sequence is 16 residues long. This CDR3 reads CASSYSRGAGTDTQSF. The CDR3 DNA follows: TGTGCCAGCAGTTACTCGAGGGGGGCGGGCACAGATACGCAGTCTTTT.

The chain joins TRBV7-3 to TRBJ1-2; perhaps TRBD1 as D (5 bases). CDR1 and CDR2 from the germline V gene are SGHTA and FQGTGA. The CDR3 has 13 amino acids. Trimming shortened V by 8 bases and J by 2 bases, and 12 bases separated the two germline ends. In nucleotides, the CDR3 is TGTGCCAGCTCCCCGGGGGAGAACTATGGCTACACCTTC. Protein product: CASSPGENYGYTF.

Only a few counts were recorded for this clonotype. In nucleotides, the CDR3 is TGCGCCAGCAGCCAAGGCCCGACAGGGGATGGAAATGAGCAGTTCTTC. Protein product: CASSQGPTGDGNEQFF. J is TRBJ2-1 and V is TRBV4-3, with TRBD1 matching 8 bases. This CDR3 is 16 amino acids long. V was pared by 1 base and J by 7 bases, with 9 bases of the junction left unmatched. The germline V gene has CDR1 LGHNA and CDR2 YSLEER.

This clonotype occurred a few times. V gene TRBV29-1 combines with J gene TRBJ1-1; no clear D. V was shortened by 0 bases and J by 6 bases, with 11 bases between the two germline ends. This CDR3 has 13 residues. The germline gives CDR1 SQVTM, CDR2 ANQGSEA. The CDR3 sequence: CSVEDGGLAEAFF. The CDR3 DNA is TGCAGCGTTGAAGATGGCGGGCTCGCTGAAGCTTTCTTT.

The chain combines TRBV27 with TRBJ1-2, with TRBD1 as a possible D gene (6 bases). The germline V gene has CDR1 MNHEY and CDR2 SMNVEV (reference sequence). The CDR3 consists of 13 residues. V gave up 5 bases and J gave up 8 bases, with 15 bases separating them. The CDR3 region is CASSQRGAWGYTF. Written as DNA, the CDR3 is TGTGCCAGCAGTCAGCGGGGGGCTTGGGGCTACACCTTC.

The sample holds a few counts of this clonotype. The chain uses TRBV6-2 or TRBV6-3 and TRBJ2-7; 8 nucleotides agree with TRBD2. J gave up 5 bases and V 4 bases, and 4 bases lay outside the gene matches. From germline, CDR1 is MNHEY and CDR2 SVGEGT. The CDR3 consists of 13 residues. This chain's CDR3 is CASSSIAGNEQYV. In DNA, the CDR3 is TGTGCCAGCAGTTCCATAGCGGGGAACGAGCAGTACGTC.

This clonotype was detected a few times. The chain has TRBV12-3 or TRBV12-4 and TRBJ1-5, with D unresolved. V gave up 4 bases and J gave up 2 bases, with 12 bases separating them. The CDR3 extends over 15 amino acids. CDR3 sequence: CASSSKPAGNQPQHF. The CDR3 coding sequence is TGTGCCAGCAGTTCGAAACCCGCCGGCAATCAGCCCCAGCATTTT.

This clonotype was counted at least ten times. The rearrangement links TRBV7-7 to TRBJ2-7, with a tentative D call TRBD2 (5 bases). V lost 2 bases and J 0 bases, leaving 11 bases between the germline ends. This CDR3 comprises 15 residues. Per the germline V gene, CDR1 is SSHAT and CDR2 is FNYEAQ (reference sequence). CDR3 bases: TGTGCCAGCAGCTTAAGGACGGGAAGCTCCTACGAGCAGTACTTC. This gives the protein CASSLRTGSSYEQYF.

There are a few counts of this clonotype. The V gene is TRBV5-1, the J gene TRBJ1-2, with TRBD1 identical over 10 bases. This CDR3 comprises 16 residues. V lost 4 bases, J lost 4 bases, and 10 bases stayed unmatched. In germline, CDR1 is SGHRS, CDR2 YFSETQ. CDR3 DNA: TGCGCCAGCAGCCCGTGGGACAGGGGACCATCCTATGGCTACACCTTC. It encodes CASSPWDRGPSYGYTF.

This clonotype was found a few times. This sequence joins TRBV5-8 and TRBJ2-5; TRBD2 matches 12 bases. Per the germline V gene, CDR1 is SGHTS and CDR2 is YDEGEE. With 4 bases clipped from V and 4 bases from J, the junction kept 2 bases outside the gene matches. The CDR3 length is 14 residues. The CDR3 protein is CASSLLAGGETQYF. The CDR3 DNA is TGTGCCAGCAGCCTACTAGCGGGGGGAGAGACCCAGTACTTC.

V and J are TRBV27 and TRBJ2-1; 7 bases are a match to TRBD1. CDR1 and CDR2 (germline): MNHEY, SMNVEV (reference sequence). J gave up 4 bases and V 10 bases, and 16 bases lay outside the gene matches. The CDR3 sequence is 16 residues long. CDR3 nucleotides: TGTGCCACCACGACCGGGGACAGACTACAATACAATGAGCAGTTCTTC. Translation gives CATTTGDRLQYNEQFF.

The sample holds one count of this clonotype. V is TRBV3-1 and J is TRBJ1-1; tentative D call: TRBD1 (6 bases). The germline gives CDR1 LGHDT, CDR2 YNNKEL (reference sequence). The V gene lost 4 bases and the J gene lost 2 bases, with 11 bases spanning the gap. The CDR3 loop spans 14 amino acids. CDR3 sequence: CASSRKQGNTEAFF. CDR3 sequence (DNA): TGTGCCAGCAGCCGCAAACAGGGAAACACTGAAGCTTTCTTT.

This clonotype was seen a handful of times. J is TRBJ2-7 and V is TRBV6-6; D uncertain. There are 16 residues in the CDR3. V was clipped by 2 bases and J by 0 bases, with 14 bases between them. Germline CDR1 reads MNHNY; CDR2 reads SVGAGI (reference sequence). CDR3 coding DNA: TGTGCCAGCAGTTACGGCTGGACGTCGGGCTCCTACGAGCAGTACTTC. Translation: CASSYGWTSGSYEQYF.

This clonotype has only a few counts. J is TRBJ2-4 and V is TRBV20-1, with 7 bases identical to TRBD1. Germline V CDR1 and CDR2: DFQATT, SNEGSKA (reference sequence). V was pared by 5 bases and J by 1 base, with 5 bases of the junction left unmatched. CDR3 length: 14 amino acids. CDR3 nucleotide sequence: TGCAGTGCTTACAGGGGAGTTGCCAAAAACATTCAGTACTTC. Its translation: CSAYRGVAKNIQYF.

The chain recombines TRBV11-2 with TRBJ2-5; TRBD1 matches at 7 bases. CDR1 SGHAT and CDR2 FQNNGV come from the germline V gene. The CDR3 spans 14 residues. The V gene end was trimmed by 6 bases and the J gene end by 7 bases; junction bases not matched to a gene: 11. CDR3 residues: CASRPPKQGPTQYF. The CDR3 DNA follows: TGTGCCAGCAGACCGCCCAAACAGGGGCCGACCCAGTACTTC. Combining the CDR3 with reference TRBV11-2 and TRBJ2-5 gives the whole variable domain EAGVAQSPRYKIIEKRQSVAFWCNPISGHATLYWYQQILGQGPKLLIQFQNNGVVDDSQLPKDRFSAERLKGVDSTLKIQPAKLEDSAVYLCASRPPKQGPTQYFGPGTRLLVL.

The rearrangement links TRBV10-3 to TRBJ1-2; TRBD1 might be the D (5 bases). CDR1 is ENHRY and CDR2 is SYGVKD in the germline V gene. With 8 bases removed from V and 4 bases from J, the gap between germline ends came to 14 bases. The CDR3 length is 13 residues. As DNA, the CDR3 is TGTGCCATCCTCGACAGTAACGGCTATGGCTACACCTTC. Translated, it gives CAILDSNGYGYTF.

The chain joins TRBV19 to TRBJ2-1, with 7 nucleotides matching TRBD2. Trimming removed 6 bases from V and 4 bases from J; junction bases left unmatched: 12. The CDR3 loop spans 16 amino acids. Germline V gives CDR1 LNHDA, CDR2 SQIVND (reference sequence). This CDR3 is CASRTLGAGDYNEQFF. Written as DNA, the CDR3 is TGTGCCAGTAGGACCCTCGGGGCGGGGGATTACAATGAGCAGTTCTTC.

The chain combines TRBV7-2 with TRBJ2-1, with 9 nucleotides matching TRBD2. Germline V gene sequence: CDR1 SGHTA, CDR2 FQGNSA. With 6 bases clipped from V and 11 bases from J, the junction kept 11 bases outside the gene matches. The CDR3 has 14 residues. DNA of the CDR3: TGTGCCAGCAGAAATGCGGGGGGGAACGCTAAGCAGTTCTTC. Its translation: CASRNAGGNAKQFF.

There are a few counts of this clonotype. The rearrangement joins TRBV7-6 to TRBJ2-2; 15 nucleotides match TRBD2. The CDR3 is made up of 16 amino acids. V shed 6 bases, J shed 5 bases, and the junction held 4 bases outside the gene matches. Germline CDR1 SGHVS, CDR2 FNYEAQ. The CDR3 bases are TGTGCCAGCAGGGGACTAGCGGGGGGATGGACCGGGGAGCTGTTTTTT. This encodes CASRGLAGGWTGELFF. Variable domain in full (rest from reference TRBV7-6 and TRBJ2-2): GAGVSQSPRYKVTKRGQDVALRCDPISGHVSLYWYRQALGQGPEFLTYFNYEAQQDKSGLPNDRFSAERPEGSISTLTIQRTEQRDSAMYRCASRGLAGGWTGELFFGEGSRLTVL.

There are a few counts of this clonotype. The CDR3 DNA sequence: TGCAGTGCTGGACCGCATGTTAACATTCAGTACTTC. This codes for CSAGPHVNIQYF. V gene TRBV20-1 combines with J gene TRBJ2-4; D gene unclear. The CDR3 totals 12 residues. V lost 5 bases and J lost 7, with 12 bases in between. Germline V gene sequence: CDR1 DFQATT, CDR2 SNEGSKA (reference sequence).

This rearrangement joins TRBV7-9 to TRBJ2-5; 10 positions match TRBD2. This CDR3 is built from 19 residues. Germline assignment: CDR1 SEHNR and CDR2 FQNEAQ (reference sequence). Trimming at V came to 4 bases and at J to 3 bases, leaving 17 bases not matched to a gene. The CDR3 region is CASSSPKMGLARGKETQYF. CDR3 in DNA: TGTGCCAGCAGCTCCCCTAAGATGGGACTAGCGCGGGGTAAAGAGACCCAGTACTTC.

This clonotype was picked up many times. This sequence joins TRBV6-2 or TRBV6-3 and TRBJ1-5; D is unclear. CDR1 is MNHEY, CDR2 SVGEGT, per germline. Trimming removed 5 bases at V and 3 bases at J, with 14 bases between. This CDR3 is built from 15 residues. CDR3 sequence: CASSEPLSFNQPQHF. The CDR3 nucleotides read TGTGCCAGCAGTGAGCCCCTCTCCTTCAATCAGCCCCAGCATTTT.

The V and J genes are TRBV3-1 and TRBJ2-5; tentatively, D is TRBD2 (5 bases). The CDR3 is 12 residues long. The V end was cut by 8 bases, the J end by 1 base, with 8 bases between. Per germline, CDR1 LGHDT and CDR2 YNNKEL (reference sequence). The CDR3 coding sequence is TGTGCCAGCCAGCGGACCCAAGAGACCCAGTACTTC. Residues: CASQRTQETQYF.

This clonotype showed up just a few times. The chain couples TRBV10-3 to TRBJ2-4, with D possibly TRBD2 on 6 matching bases. CDR1 and CDR2 (germline): ENHRY, SYGVKD. The CDR3 is 11 amino acids. Trimming stripped 8 bases from V and 6 bases from J, with 8 bases between. CDR3 in amino acids: CAIRDSNIQYF. CDR3 bases: TGTGCCATCCGGGACTCAAACATTCAGTACTTC.

DNA of the CDR3: TGTGCCAGCAGCTTTAGGGCGGCTGAGCAGTTCTTC. Translating it yields CASSFRAAEQFF. The chain joins TRBV7-2 to TRBJ2-1; D is unclear. V lost 3 bases and J 9 bases, leaving 9 bases between the germline ends. Germline values: CDR1 SGHTA, CDR2 FQGNSA. The CDR3 is 12 residues long.

The V and J genes are TRBV4-3 and TRBJ1-1; 10 nucleotides align to TRBD1. Unmatched junction bases numbered 6, after V lost 4 bases and J lost 4 bases. CDR1 is LGHNA, CDR2 YSLEER, per germline. The CDR3 is 15 amino acids. The CDR3 protein is CASSRPDRGVTEAFF. Here the CDR3 DNA reads TGCGCCAGCAGCCGACCGGACAGGGGGGTCACTGAAGCTTTCTTT.

The chain joins TRBV7-2 to TRBJ1-2; D remains unclear. The CDR3 is 11 residues long. Germline V gene sequence: CDR1 SGHTA, CDR2 FQGNSA. With 3 bases removed from V and 10 bases from J, the gap between germline ends came to 9 bases. The CDR3 loop reads CASSFQSLYTF. CDR3 nucleotide sequence: TGTGCCAGCAGCTTCCAGTCGCTCTACACCTTC.